This T cell receptor (beta chain) was sequenced during a study of blood T cell repertoires in COVID-19 (dated by TCRdb to the early 2020s). As for the study more broadly: Samples covering the acute and convalescent phases of COVID-19 were provided by collaborators in the United States, Italy and Spain. The prospective study material was composed of cDNA or gDNA derived from T cells, B-cell-depleted T cells, or PBMCs. The dataset comprised deeply sampled blood TCRbeta repertoires from subjects exposed to, actively infected with, or recovered from COVID-19. The repertoires were made available in a free public database intended to serve as a resource for research on the immune response to SARS-CoV-2. The samples were drawn from the first 160 participants of the ongoing ImmuneRACE study and from roughly 1,300 subjects provided by 6 global collaborators. Nearly every sample came with metadata listing a de-identified subject ID, COVID-19 status, age in years and sex. Where HLA class I and class II types were available, the types were taken from metadata supplied by the sample provider, not from assay-based typing. Findings and caveats that apply to the study as a whole: The amount of clinical and demographic metadata varied by source and participant and was provided uncurated.

As to this clone: The antigen it binds to is not known. No much larger clonotype is one base removed from it; base qualities were not supplied.

CDR1 SGHAT and CDR2 FQNNGV were looked up in the germline V gene. CDR3 length: 15 amino acids, cysteine to phenylalanine. Left in the record is the CDR3 DNA by itself, 45 bases read in frame from the first base. Trimming at the junction amounts to 1 base on V and 0 bases on J, and the germline ends lie 7 bases apart. TCRbeta CDR3 regions were amplified from genomic DNA using the immunoSEQ Assay, a bias-controlled multiplex PCR. On the study's bioinformatics: Within the assay, amplification of reference gene primers was used to estimate how many nucleated cells each sample contained. To quantify the absolute abundance of each unique TCRbeta CDR3 rearrangement, sequence reads were collapsed and filtered. Productive Simpson clonality was computed per sample as the square root of Simpson's diversity index over productive rearrangements. TCRdb holds this immuneACCESS table with in-frame rearrangements only. Some clones are missing; in checked studies, unresolved V genes explain under half, and the rest has no known cause. The V and J calls and clone size were taken over from that table, and D and trimming were inferred from the DNA. This sample comprises about 220,000 clones, around 80% of them detected only once. About 5.1% of the sample belongs to the ten largest clones.

Another Seattle source contributed samples from volunteer blood donors who had recovered from COVID-19. The collaborating institutions used their own protocols to collect whole blood in K2EDTA tubes. For TCRbeta analysis, collaborators shipped samples as frozen whole blood, isolated PBMCs, or DNA extracted from either of those sample types. This receptor was identified in a woman aged 55-69 years who had recovered from COVID-19. The sequencing input was peripheral blood. This receptor chain uses TRBV11-2 and TRBJ1-3, with the identity of the D gene unclear. The DNA sequence is TGTGCCAGCAGCTTAGTTGGCCACTCTGGAAACACCATATATTTT. It encodes CASSLVGHSGNTIYF. The full variable domain, with segments outside the CDR3 supplied by the reference TRBV11-2 and TRBJ1-3 proteins, appears as EAGVAQSPRYKIIEKRQSVAFWCNPISGHATLYWYQQILGQGPKLLIQFQNNGVVDDSQLPKDRFSAERLKGVDSTLKIQPAKLEDSAVYLCASSLVGHSGNTIYFGEGSWLTVV.